The 21 T cell receptor beta chains below were found in one sample sequenced in a study of blood T cells in healthy people across ages. Together with a sample-barcoded 5' primer, a J-beta primer mix was included in a second PCR lasting roughly 6 to 12 cycles. One entry per CDR3 protein results from TCRdb running MiXCR on the 5' RACE reads. Counted here are around 1,800,000 distinct CDR3 sequences, about 39% occurring once; the ten biggest clones make up under 25%. The sequencing sample was made of blood. The receptors originated from a human donor in good health.

The V call is TRBV9, the J call TRBJ2-1, with 12 positions matching TRBD2. The J call may be wrong; the DNA end is better matched by TRBJ2-7. The CDR3 totals 15 residues. Germline V CDR1 and CDR2: SGDLS, YYNGEE. The CDR3, as DNA: TGTGCCAGCAGCGAGACTAGCGGGGGCTACAATGAGCAGTACTTC. It translates to CASSETSGGYNEQYF.

The chain links TRBV4-2 to TRBJ1-2; no definite D call. The length of the CDR3 is 11 residues. Germline loops: CDR1 LGHNA, CDR2 YNFKEQ. V gave up 3 bases and J gave up 13 bases, with 12 bases separating them. CDR3 amino acids: CASSHGRDFTF. The CDR3 coding sequence is TGTGCCAGCAGCCATGGGCGGGATTTCACCTTC.

The chain combines TRBV6-4 with TRBJ2-5, with D unclear. The J call is doubtful: the DNA matches TRBJ2-7 better. Germline-derived CDR1 and CDR2 are MRHNA and SNTAGT. This CDR3 contains 12 residues. In DNA form, the CDR3 reads TGTGCCAGCACACTACGTGGGTGCGAGCAGTACTTC. Protein sequence: CASTLRGCEQYF.

Concerning this clonotype: A read error may explain this, as a much larger clone is one base away. The chain links TRBV7-2 to TRBJ1-1, with D unclear. The CDR3 is 14 residues long. Germline V gene sequence: CDR1 SGHTA, CDR2 FQGNSA. The CDR3 sequence: CANSLRRSGAEAFF. The DNA of the CDR3 is TGTGCCAACAGCTTACGGCGGAGTGGCGCGGAAGCTTTCTTT.

The chain uses TRBV11-2 and TRBJ2-7; TRBD1 aligns across 9 bases. This CDR3 spans 16 amino acids. Germline trimming cut 4 bases from V and 0 bases from J; bases unmatched to any gene: 7. Germline-derived CDR1 and CDR2 are SGHAT and FQNNGV. The CDR3 region is CASSSTGGQLSYEQYF. The DNA for the CDR3 is TGTGCCAGCAGCTCCACAGGGGGCCAACTCTCCTACGAGCAGTACTTC.

The chain is built from TRBV12-3 or TRBV12-4 and TRBJ1-4; 8 nucleotides align to TRBD1. The CDR3 is made up of 13 amino acids. The V segment lost 6 bases and the J segment 6 bases; nucleotides outside the gene matches: 3. CDR3 loop: CASRDRVDEKLFF. The CDR3 DNA reads as TGTGCCAGCAGGGACAGGGTGGATGAAAAACTGTTTTTT.

There are a few counts of this clonotype. The chain combines TRBV20-1 with TRBJ1-5, with D tentatively TRBD1 (5 bases). V was clipped by 3 bases and J by 11 bases, with 20 bases between them. Per germline, CDR1 DFQATT and CDR2 SNEGSKA (reference sequence). This CDR3 contains 14 residues. The CDR3 reads CSASRGTVLSAQHF. In DNA form, the CDR3 reads TGCAGTGCTAGCCGCGGGACGGTGCTTTCGGCCCAGCATTTT.

This clonotype showed up just a few times. The chain couples TRBV2 to TRBJ2-7; D might be TRBD1 (5 bases). The CDR3 contains 10 residues. The V gene's germline CDR1 is SNHLY and CDR2 FYNNEI. Trimming took off 10 bases at V and 7 bases at J, with 11 bases between the two ends. CDR3 nucleotides: TGTGCCACCAAGGGGCTAGAGCAGTACTTC. Its protein is CATKGLEQYF.

Here the CDR3 DNA reads TGTGCCAGCAGTATAATGCATCTACCAGGGGATGCCAAAAACATTCAGTACTTC. Protein sequence: CASSIMHLPGDAKNIQYF. This chain joins TRBV12-3 or TRBV12-4 and TRBJ2-4, with D perhaps TRBD1 (6 bases). V shed 5 bases and J shed 1 base, with 21 bases lying between them. CDR3 length: 18 residues.

The chain links TRBV15 to TRBJ2-7; 10 bases are shared with TRBD1. The CDR3 spans 15 residues. CDR1 and CDR2 from the germline V gene are LNHNV and YYDKDF (reference sequence). Unmatched junction bases numbered 3, after V lost 3 bases and J lost 1 base. Here the CDR3 reads CATSSDRGRSYEQYF. In DNA, the CDR3 is TGTGCCACCAGCAGCGACAGGGGGCGATCCTACGAGCAGTACTTC. Supplemented by reference TRBV15 and TRBJ2-7, the full variable domain reads DAMVIQNPRYQVTQFGKPVTLSCSQTLNHNVMYWYQQKSSQAPKLLFHYYDKDFNNEADTPDNFQSRRPNTSFCFLDIRSPGLGDTAMYLCATSSDRGRSYEQYFGPGTRLTVT.

This clonotype was counted a few times. The gene calls are TRBV27 and TRBJ2-7; D might be TRBD2 (7 bases). Germline V gene data show CDR1 as MNHEY and CDR2 as SMNVEV (reference sequence). Trimming cost V 5 bases and J 6 bases, with 23 bases left between them. The CDR3 runs to 16 residues. The CDR3 region is CASSASERRGLSEQYF. Written as DNA, the CDR3 is TGTGCCAGCAGTGCGTCCGAGCGGCGGGGGCTGAGCGAGCAGTACTTC.

The chain carries TRBV5-5 and TRBJ2-5; tentatively, D is TRBD1 (6 bases). CDR1 SGHKS and CDR2 YYEKEE come from the germline V gene (reference sequence). The CDR3 extends over 14 amino acids. The germline V and J ends were trimmed by 5 bases and 1 base, with 12 bases remaining between them. The CDR3 sequence is CASSTSGVQETQYF. The CDR3 region has the DNA TGTGCCAGCAGTACTTCAGGGGTCCAAGAGACCCAGTACTTC.

This clonotype was counted only a few times. CDR3 sequence (DNA): TGTGCCAGCAGTCCTTACGGTGGGAGTAACTATGGCTACACCTTC. It specifies CASSPYGGSNYGYTF. The V gene is TRBV12-3 or TRBV12-4, the J gene TRBJ1-2; D is unresolved. The V end lost 5 bases, the J end lost 1 base, and 14 bases lay between the germline ends. The CDR3 covers 15 residues.

V is TRBV25-1 and J is TRBJ2-7; D is undetermined. The CDR3 runs 14 residues. Germline V lookup: CDR1 MGHDK, CDR2 SYGVNS. V lost 2 bases and J lost 2, with 10 bases in between. The CDR3 is CASSETIVPYEQYF. The CDR3 bases are TGTGCCAGCAGTGAAACAATAGTCCCCTACGAGCAGTACTTC.

The genes are TRBV29-1 and TRBJ1-1; D might be TRBD1 (6 bases). In germline, CDR1 is SQVTM, CDR2 ANQGSEA. Trimming took off 7 bases at V and 1 base at J, with 19 bases between the two ends. This CDR3 comprises 15 residues. CDR3 bases: TGCAGCGCTTCATACCGACAGGTAAAGAACACTGAAGCTTTCTTT. Encoded protein: CSASYRQVKNTEAFF.

The CDR3 DNA reads as TGTGCCAGCAGCTACGGACTAGCGGGTTCAGATACGCAGTATTTT. Translating it yields CASSYGLAGSDTQYF. The chain links TRBV7-3 to TRBJ2-3; 11 nucleotides align to TRBD2. Germline lookup yields CDR1 SGHTA and CDR2 FQGTGA. Trimming cost V 4 bases and J 4 bases; bases outside gene matches: 4. The CDR3 has 15 amino acids.

This clonotype has more than one count but fewer than ten. The rearrangement uses TRBV5-1 and TRBJ1-5; D not resolved. The CDR3 is 15 residues long. V lost 0 bases to trimming and J lost 1 base, with 8 bases between them. Germline assignment: CDR1 SGHRS and CDR2 YFSETQ. CDR3 sequence reads: CASSLDWESNQPQHF. CDR3 coding DNA: TGCGCCAGCAGCTTGGATTGGGAAAGCAATCAGCCCCAGCATTTT.

The chain carries TRBV5-6 and TRBJ2-5, with D perhaps TRBD2 (6 bases). V was clipped by 4 bases and J by 7 bases, with 17 bases between them. Germline CDR1 and CDR2: SGHDT and YYEEEE. The CDR3 has 14 amino acids. The CDR3 bases are TGTGCCAGCAGCCCGGCCAGCGGGTCGGGGACCCAGTACTTC. It codes for CASSPASGSGTQYF. Complete variable domain (other parts from reference TRBV5-6 and TRBJ2-5): DAGVTQSPTHLIKTRGQQVTLRCSPKSGHDTVSWYQQALGQGPQFIFQYYEEEERQRGNFPDRFSGHQFPNYSSELNVNALLLGDSALYLCASSPASGSGTQYFGPGTRLLVL.

V is TRBV6-2 or TRBV6-3 and J is TRBJ1-2; D remains ambiguous. Per the germline V gene, CDR1 is MNHEY and CDR2 is SVGEGT. The CDR3 runs 16 residues. Trimming took off 6 bases at V and 3 bases at J, with 20 bases between the two ends. This CDR3 is CASSPSSYLLDYGYTF. The CDR3 nucleotides are TGTGCCAGCAGCCCCTCAAGTTATCTATTGGACTATGGCTACACCTTC.

V and J are TRBV25-1 and TRBJ1-4; D call uncertain. Trimming left V 1 base short and J 5 bases short, with 11 bases between. Germline V gene sequence: CDR1 MGHDK, CDR2 SYGVNS. CDR3 length: 15 amino acids. This CDR3 is CASSESLGRNEKLFF. CDR3 bases: TGTGCCAGCAGTGAATCACTGGGGAGGAATGAAAAACTGTTTTTT.

In its sample, this clonotype was seen a few times. The genes are TRBV20-1 and TRBJ2-7; 12 bases map to TRBD2. The CDR3 is 13 amino acids. Germline lookup yields CDR1 DFQATT and CDR2 SNEGSKA (reference sequence). The trim removed 7 bases at V and 4 bases at J, leaving 5 bases unmatched. CDR3 region: CSVPSGGAYEQYF. CDR3 sequence (DNA): TGCAGTGTTCCTAGCGGGGGGGCTTACGAGCAGTACTTC.